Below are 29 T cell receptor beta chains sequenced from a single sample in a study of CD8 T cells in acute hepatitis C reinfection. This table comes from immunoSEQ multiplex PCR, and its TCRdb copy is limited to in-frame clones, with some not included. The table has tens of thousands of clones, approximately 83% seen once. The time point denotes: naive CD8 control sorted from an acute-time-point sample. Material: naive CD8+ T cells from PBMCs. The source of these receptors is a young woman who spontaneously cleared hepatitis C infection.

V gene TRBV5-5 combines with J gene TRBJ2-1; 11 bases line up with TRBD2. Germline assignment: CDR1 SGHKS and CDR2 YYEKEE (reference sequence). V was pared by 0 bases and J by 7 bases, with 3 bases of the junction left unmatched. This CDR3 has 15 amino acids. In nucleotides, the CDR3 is TGTGCCAGCAGCTTGGGTACTAGCGGGAGTAATGAGCAGTTCTTC. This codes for CASSLGTSGSNEQFF.

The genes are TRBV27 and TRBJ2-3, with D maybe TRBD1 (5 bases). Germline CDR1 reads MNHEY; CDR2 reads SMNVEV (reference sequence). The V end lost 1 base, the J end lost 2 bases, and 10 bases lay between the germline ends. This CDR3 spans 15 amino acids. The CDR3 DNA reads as TGTGCCAGCAGTTTATGGGGCAGGGTCACAGATACGCAGTATTTT. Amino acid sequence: CASSLWGRVTDTQYF.

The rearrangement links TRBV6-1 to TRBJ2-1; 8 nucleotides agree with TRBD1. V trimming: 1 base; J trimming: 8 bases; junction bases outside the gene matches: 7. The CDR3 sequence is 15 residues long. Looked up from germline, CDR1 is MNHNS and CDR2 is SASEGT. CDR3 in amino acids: CASSEGTGTLDEQFF. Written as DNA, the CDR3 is TGTGCCAGCAGTGAAGGGACAGGGACACTCGATGAGCAGTTCTTC.

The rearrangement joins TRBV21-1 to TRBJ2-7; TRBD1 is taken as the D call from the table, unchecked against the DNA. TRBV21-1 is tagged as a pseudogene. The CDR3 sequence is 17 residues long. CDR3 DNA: TGTGCCAGCAGGGGAAGGGGGCTGGCGGGACTCTACTACGAGCAGTACTTC. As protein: CASRGRGLAGLYYEQYF.

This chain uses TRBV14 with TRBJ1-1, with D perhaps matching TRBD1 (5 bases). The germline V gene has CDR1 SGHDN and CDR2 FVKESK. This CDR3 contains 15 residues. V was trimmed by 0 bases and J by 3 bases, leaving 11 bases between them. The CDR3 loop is CASSQDFGGDTEAFF. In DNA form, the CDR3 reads TGTGCCAGCAGCCAAGATTTCGGGGGAGACACTGAAGCTTTCTTT.

CDR3 bases: TGTGCCAGCATGCGGGCGGATACGACCTACGAGCAGTACTTC. Encoded protein: CASMRADTTYEQYF. The chain employs TRBV27 and TRBJ2-7; D possibly corresponds to TRBD2 (5 bases). Germline CDR1 MNHEY, CDR2 SMNVEV (reference sequence). The CDR3 runs 14 residues. Trimming cost V 7 bases and J 2 bases, with 15 bases left between them.

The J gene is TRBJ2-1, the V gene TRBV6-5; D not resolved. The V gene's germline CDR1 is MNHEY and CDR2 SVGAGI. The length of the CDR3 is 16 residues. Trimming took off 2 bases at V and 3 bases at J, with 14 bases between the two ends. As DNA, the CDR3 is TGTGCCAGCAGTTACACGGACCCCGGGTTCTACAATGAGCAGTTCTTC. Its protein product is CASSYTDPGFYNEQFF.

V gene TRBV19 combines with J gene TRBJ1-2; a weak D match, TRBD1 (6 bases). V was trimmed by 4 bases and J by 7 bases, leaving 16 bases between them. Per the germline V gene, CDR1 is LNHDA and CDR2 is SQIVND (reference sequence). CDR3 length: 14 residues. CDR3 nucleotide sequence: TGTGCCAGTAGTAACTGGGGGACAATAGGTGGCTACACCTTC. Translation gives CASSNWGTIGGYTF.

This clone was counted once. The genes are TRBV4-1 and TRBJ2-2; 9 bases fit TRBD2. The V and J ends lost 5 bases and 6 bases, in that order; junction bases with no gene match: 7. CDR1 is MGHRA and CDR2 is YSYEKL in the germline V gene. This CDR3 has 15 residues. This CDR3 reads CASSSAGGLPGELFF. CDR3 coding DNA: TGCGCCAGCAGCTCCGCGGGAGGGTTACCCGGGGAGCTGTTTTTT.

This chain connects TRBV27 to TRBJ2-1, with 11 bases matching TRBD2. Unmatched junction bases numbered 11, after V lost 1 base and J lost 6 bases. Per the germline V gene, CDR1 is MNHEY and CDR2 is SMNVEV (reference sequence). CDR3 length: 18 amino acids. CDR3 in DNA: TGTGCCAGCAGTTTATTAGCGGGAGGGCCACAAGTTGGCAATGAGCAGTTCTTC. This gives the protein CASSLLAGGPQVGNEQFF.

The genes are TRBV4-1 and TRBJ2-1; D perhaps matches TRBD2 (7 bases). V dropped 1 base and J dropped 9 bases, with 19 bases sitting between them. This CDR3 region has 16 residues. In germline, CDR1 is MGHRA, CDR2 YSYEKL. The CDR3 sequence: CASSQGRAPRGGEQFF. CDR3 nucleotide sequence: TGCGCCAGCAGCCAAGGCCGGGCCCCTAGGGGGGGTGAGCAGTTCTTC.

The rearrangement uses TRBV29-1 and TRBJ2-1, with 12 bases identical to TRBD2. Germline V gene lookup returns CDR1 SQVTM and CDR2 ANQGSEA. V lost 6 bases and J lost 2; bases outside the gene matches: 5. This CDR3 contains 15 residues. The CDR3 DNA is TGCAGCGTGGACAGGACTAGCGGGACCTACAATGAGCAGTTCTTC. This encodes CSVDRTSGTYNEQFF.

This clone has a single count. The CDR3 protein is CASSQGVRLAGYNEQFF. For the CDR3, the DNA is TGTGCCAGCAGCCAAGGTGTGCGACTAGCGGGCTACAATGAGCAGTTCTTC. This chain uses TRBV4-2 with TRBJ2-1, with 10 bases lining up with TRBD2. Germline V gene lookup returns CDR1 LGHNA and CDR2 YNFKEQ. The length of the CDR3 is 17 residues. The J segment lost 3 bases and the V segment lost 1 base, leaving 6 bases of the junction unmatched.

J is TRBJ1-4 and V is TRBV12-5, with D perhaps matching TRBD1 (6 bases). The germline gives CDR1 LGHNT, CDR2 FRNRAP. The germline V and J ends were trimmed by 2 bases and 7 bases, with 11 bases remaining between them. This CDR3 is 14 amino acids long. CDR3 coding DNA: TGTGCTAGTGGTTTGTCAGGGGCGAGTGAAAAACTGTTTTTT. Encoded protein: CASGLSGASEKLFF.

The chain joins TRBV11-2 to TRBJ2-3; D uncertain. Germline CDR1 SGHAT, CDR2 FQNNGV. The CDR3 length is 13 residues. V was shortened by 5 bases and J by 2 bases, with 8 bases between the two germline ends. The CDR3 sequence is CASSTRATDTQYF. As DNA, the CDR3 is TGTGCCAGCAGCACCCGGGCCACAGATACGCAGTATTTT.

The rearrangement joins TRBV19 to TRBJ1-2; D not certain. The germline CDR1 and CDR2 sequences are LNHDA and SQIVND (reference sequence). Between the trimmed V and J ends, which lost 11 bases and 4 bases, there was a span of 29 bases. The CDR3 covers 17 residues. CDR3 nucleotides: TGTGCCTTCACCACGGAGTATATGACGTGGGGTTGCTATGGCTACACCTTC. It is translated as CAFTTEYMTWGCYGYTF.

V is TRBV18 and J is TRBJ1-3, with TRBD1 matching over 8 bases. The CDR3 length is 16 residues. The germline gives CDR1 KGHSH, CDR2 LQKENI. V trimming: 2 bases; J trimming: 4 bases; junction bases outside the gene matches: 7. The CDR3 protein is CASSPTPDRAGNTIYF. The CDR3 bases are TGTGCCAGCTCACCAACCCCGGACAGGGCCGGAAACACCATATATTTT.

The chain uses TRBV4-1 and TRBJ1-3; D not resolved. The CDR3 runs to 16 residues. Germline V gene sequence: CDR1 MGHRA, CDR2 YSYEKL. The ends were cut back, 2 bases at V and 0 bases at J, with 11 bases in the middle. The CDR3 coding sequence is TGCGCCAGCAGCCAAAGTAGATTAGTCTCTGGAAACACCATATATTTT. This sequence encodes CASSQSRLVSGNTIYF.

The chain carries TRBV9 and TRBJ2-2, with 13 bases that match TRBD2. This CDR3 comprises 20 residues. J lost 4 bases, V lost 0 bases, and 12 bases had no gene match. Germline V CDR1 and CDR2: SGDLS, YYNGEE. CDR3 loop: CASSVDGSPGTSGTTGELFF. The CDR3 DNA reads TGTGCCAGCAGCGTAGATGGAAGTCCCGGGACTAGCGGGACCACCGGGGAGCTGTTTTTT.

The CDR3 region is CASSVVGSNYNEQFF. CDR3 DNA: TGTGCCAGCAGCGTTGTCGGGAGTAACTACAATGAGCAGTTCTTC. The chain links TRBV9 to TRBJ2-1, with a weak D call TRBD2 (6 bases). Germline V gene lookup returns CDR1 SGDLS and CDR2 YYNGEE. This CDR3 has 15 residues. Trimming shortened V by 2 bases and J by 3 bases, and 12 bases separated the two germline ends.

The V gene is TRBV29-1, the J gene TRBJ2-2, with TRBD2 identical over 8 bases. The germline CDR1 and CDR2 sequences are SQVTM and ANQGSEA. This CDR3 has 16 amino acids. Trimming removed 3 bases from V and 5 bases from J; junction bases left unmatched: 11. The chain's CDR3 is CSVDPTGGPGTGELFF. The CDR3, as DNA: TGCAGCGTTGATCCAACGGGAGGGCCTGGGACCGGGGAGCTGTTTTTT.

CDR3 in amino acids: CASSVEGVVVPGNNYGYTF. CDR3 DNA: TGTGCCAGCAGCGTAGAGGGCGTTGTGGTTCCAGGGAATAACTATGGCTACACCTTC. The chain uses TRBV9 and TRBJ1-2; D is possibly TRBD1 (5 bases). The germline V gene encodes CDR1 SGDLS and CDR2 YYNGEE. Trimming pared 0 bases from V and 1 base from J, leaving 22 bases between. CDR3 length: 19 residues. Filled out from reference TRBV9 and TRBJ1-2, the complete variable domain reads DSGVTQTPKHLITATGQRVTLRCSPRSGDLSVYWYQQSLDQGLQFLIQYYNGEERAKGNILERFSAQQFPDLHSELNLSSLELGDSALYFCASSVEGVVVPGNNYGYTFGSGTRLTVV.

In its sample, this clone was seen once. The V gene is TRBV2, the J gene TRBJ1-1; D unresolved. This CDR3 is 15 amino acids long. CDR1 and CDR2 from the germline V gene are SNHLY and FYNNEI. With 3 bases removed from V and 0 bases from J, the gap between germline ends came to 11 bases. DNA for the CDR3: TGTGCCAGCAGTGACCCATCCGCTATGAACACTGAAGCTTTCTTT. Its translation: CASSDPSAMNTEAFF.

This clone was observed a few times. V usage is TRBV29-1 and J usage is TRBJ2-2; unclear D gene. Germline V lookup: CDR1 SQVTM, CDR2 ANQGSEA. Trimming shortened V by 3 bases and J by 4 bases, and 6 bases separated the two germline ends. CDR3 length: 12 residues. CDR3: CSVEKGTGELFF. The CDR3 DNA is TGCAGCGTTGAGAAGGGCACCGGGGAGCTGTTTTTT.

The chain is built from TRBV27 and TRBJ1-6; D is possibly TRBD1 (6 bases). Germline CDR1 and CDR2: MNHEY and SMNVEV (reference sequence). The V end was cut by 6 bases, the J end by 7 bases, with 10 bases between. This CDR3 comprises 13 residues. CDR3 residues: CASRTGGNSPLHF. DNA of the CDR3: TGTGCCAGCAGGACAGGTGGGAATTCACCCCTCCACTTT.

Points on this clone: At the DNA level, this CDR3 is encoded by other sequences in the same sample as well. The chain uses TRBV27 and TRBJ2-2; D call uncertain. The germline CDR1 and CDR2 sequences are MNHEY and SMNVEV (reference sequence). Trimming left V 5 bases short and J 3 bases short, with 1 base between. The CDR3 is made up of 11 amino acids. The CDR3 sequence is CASSDTGELFF. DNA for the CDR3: TGTGCCAGCAGTGACACCGGGGAGCTGTTTTTT.

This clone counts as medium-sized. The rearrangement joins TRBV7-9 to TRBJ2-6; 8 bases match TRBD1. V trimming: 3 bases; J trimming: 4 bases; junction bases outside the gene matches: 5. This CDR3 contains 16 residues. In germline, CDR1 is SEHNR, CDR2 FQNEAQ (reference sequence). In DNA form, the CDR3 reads TGTGCCAGCAGCTTCAACAGGGGGACAGGGGCCAACGTCCTGACTTTC. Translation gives CASSFNRGTGANVLTF. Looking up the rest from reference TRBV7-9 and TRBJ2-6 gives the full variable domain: DTGVSQNPRHKITKRGQNVTFRCDPISEHNRLYWYRQTLGQGPEFLTYFQNEAQLEKSRLLSDRFSAERPKGSFSTLEIQRTEQGDSAMYLCASSFNRGTGANVLTFGAGSRLTVL.

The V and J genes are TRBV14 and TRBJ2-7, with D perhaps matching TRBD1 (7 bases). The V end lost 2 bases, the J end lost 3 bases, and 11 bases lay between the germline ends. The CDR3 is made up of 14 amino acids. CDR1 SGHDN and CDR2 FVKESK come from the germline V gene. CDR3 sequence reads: CASSQWRGHYEQYF. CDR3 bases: TGTGCCAGCAGCCAATGGAGGGGGCACTACGAGCAGTACTTC. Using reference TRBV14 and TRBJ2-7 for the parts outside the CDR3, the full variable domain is EAGVTQFPSHSVIEKGQTVTLRCDPISGHDNLYWYRRVMGKEIKFLLHFVKESKQDESGMPNNRFLAERTGGTYSTLKVQPAELEDSGVYFCASSQWRGHYEQYFGPGTRLTVT.

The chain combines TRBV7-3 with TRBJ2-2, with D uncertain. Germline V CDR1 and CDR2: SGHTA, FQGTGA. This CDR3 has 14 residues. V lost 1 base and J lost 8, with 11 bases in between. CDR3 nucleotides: TGTGCCAGCAGCTTAAACCTAGACTTAGGGGAGCTGTTTTTT. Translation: CASSLNLDLGELFF.